Listed here are 20 T cell receptor beta chains from one sample, sequenced in a study of T cell responses to AZD1222 COVID-19 vaccine. Method: immunoSEQ multiplex PCR; TCRdb's copy keeps in-frame clones and lacks some. This table holds roughly 150,000 clones, roughly nine tenths found once. Sequencing used peripheral blood, obtained 28 days after the second AZD1222 dose. All receptors derive from an adult who received the AZD1222 COVID-19 vaccine.

The chain employs TRBV4-3 and TRBJ1-3, with D hard to call. The CDR3 runs 14 residues. V was clipped by 2 bases and J by 2 bases, with 7 bases between them. Germline lookup yields CDR1 LGHNA and CDR2 YSLEER. The CDR3 is CASSQHGTGNTIYF. CDR3 nucleotides: TGCGCCAGCAGCCAACATGGGACTGGAAACACCATATATTTT.

The chain carries TRBV7-3 and TRBJ2-4, with a possible D match to TRBD1 (7 bases). The CDR3 loop spans 14 amino acids. In germline, CDR1 is SGHTA, CDR2 FQGTGA. V lost 2 bases and J lost 8, with 13 bases in between. The CDR3 spells CASSLGGGWDIQYF. The CDR3 nucleotides read TGTGCCAGCAGCTTAGGAGGGGGCTGGGACATTCAGTACTTC.

About this clone itself: This sample includes further DNA sequences coding for the same CDR3. V gene TRBV5-1 combines with J gene TRBJ1-1; no definite D call. In germline, CDR1 is SGHRS, CDR2 YFSETQ. The ends were cut back, 4 bases at V and 1 base at J, with 11 bases in the middle. The CDR3 totals 14 residues. The CDR3 spells CASSLDPQNTEAFF. As DNA, the CDR3 is TGCGCCAGCAGCCTAGACCCCCAGAACACTGAAGCTTTCTTT. The whole variable domain, remainder taken from reference TRBV5-1 and TRBJ1-1, is KAGVTQTPRYLIKTRGQQVTLSCSPISGHRSVSWYQQTPGQGLQFLFEYFSETQRNKGNFPGRFSGRQFSNSRSEMNVSTLELGDSALYLCASSLDPQNTEAFFGQGTRLTVV.

The J gene is TRBJ2-4, the V gene TRBV11-2; TRBD2 agrees at 7 bases. Germline CDR1 SGHAT, CDR2 FQNNGV. The CDR3 loop spans 17 amino acids. J was trimmed by 5 bases and V by 2 bases; bases with no gene match: 12. The CDR3 nucleotides read TGTGCCAGCAGCTTAATTTTAGGCGGGAGTTTTGAAAACATTCAGTACTTC. This gives the protein CASSLILGGSFENIQYF.

The rearrangement uses TRBV7-8 and TRBJ1-2, with TRBD1 matching over 10 bases. This CDR3 is built from 17 residues. Losses at the gene ends were 3 bases for V and 2 bases for J; bases not matched to a gene: 9. Per the germline V gene, CDR1 is SGHVS and CDR2 is FQNEAQ. Here the CDR3 reads CASSFSRTGGVNYGYTF. CDR3 nucleotides: TGTGCCAGCAGCTTCTCCCGGACAGGGGGGGTAAACTATGGCTACACCTTC.

The chain recombines TRBV10-3 with TRBJ2-1; D tentatively reads TRBD1 or TRBD2 (7 bases each). The germline V and J ends were trimmed by 3 bases and 2 bases, with 14 bases remaining between them. The CDR3 totals 16 residues. The germline gives CDR1 ENHRY, CDR2 SYGVKD. The CDR3 DNA reads TGTGCCATCAGTGACAGGGGGGGGGAGACCTACAATGAGCAGTTCTTC. Protein: CAISDRGGETYNEQFF.

The J gene is TRBJ2-3, the V gene TRBV11-3; 7 bases match TRBD2. The junction had 10 bases not matched to a gene; V was cut back by 5 bases and J by 2 bases. The V gene's germline CDR1 is SGHNT and CDR2 YENEEA. This CDR3 has 16 amino acids. The CDR3 loop is CASSRGGWAPTDTQYF. DNA for the CDR3: TGTGCCAGCAGCCGGGGAGGGTGGGCACCCACAGATACGCAGTATTTT.

The rearrangement joins TRBV27 to TRBJ2-5; D is undetermined. CDR3 length equals 12 residues. V was trimmed by 5 bases and J by 7 bases, leaving 11 bases between them. CDR1 and CDR2 from the germline V gene are MNHEY and SMNVEV (reference sequence). The CDR3, as DNA: TGTGCCAGCAGTCCATCCGGTGGGACCCAGTACTTC. It specifies CASSPSGGTQYF.

This clone was detected only once. This rearrangement joins TRBV19 to TRBJ2-3; 7 bases fit TRBD1. The CDR3 loop spans 15 amino acids. The J segment lost 4 bases and the V segment lost 7 bases, leaving 11 bases of the junction unmatched. Germline assignment: CDR1 LNHDA and CDR2 SQIVND (reference sequence). The CDR3 coding sequence is TGTGCCAGTACTGACCCCCGCCAGGGGGCAGATACGCAGTATTTT. This sequence encodes CASTDPRQGADTQYF.

The chain couples TRBV6-1 to TRBJ2-7; D is unresolved. Trimming took 3 bases from V and 3 from J, leaving 9 bases between them. Looked up from germline, CDR1 is MNHNS and CDR2 is SASEGT. The CDR3 spans 13 residues. The CDR3 region is CASSEGRDYEQYF. The CDR3 DNA reads TGTGCCAGCAGTGAGGGAAGGGACTACGAGCAGTACTTC.

This clone was observed a handful of times. The gene calls are TRBV19 and TRBJ2-6, with no clear D. The length of the CDR3 is 15 residues. CDR1 and CDR2 (germline): LNHDA, SQIVND (reference sequence). V dropped 6 bases and J dropped 0 bases, with 9 bases sitting between them. CDR3 in amino acids: CASSRTPSGANVLTF. The DNA for the CDR3 is TGTGCCAGTAGCCGGACCCCCTCTGGGGCCAACGTCCTGACTTTC.

This clone was recorded once. The rearrangement uses TRBV6-1 and TRBJ2-6, with a weak D call TRBD2 (5 bases). This CDR3 is 18 amino acids long. The germline V gene has CDR1 MNHNS and CDR2 SASEGT. V lost 3 bases to trimming and J lost 1 base, with 16 bases between them. This CDR3 is CASSDRWAGGSGANVLTF. CDR3 coding DNA: TGTGCCAGCAGTGACCGATGGGCGGGCGGATCTGGGGCCAACGTCCTGACTTTC.

The V gene is TRBV6-2 or TRBV6-3, the J gene TRBJ1-5; TRBD1 is a possible D gene (5 bases). V gave up 6 bases and J gave up 4 bases, with 13 bases separating them. The CDR3 has 14 amino acids. Germline V CDR1 and CDR2: MNHEY, SVGEGT. In DNA form, the CDR3 reads TGTGCCAGCAGCGATAGACAGTTTAATCAGCCCCAGCATTTT. Translating it yields CASSDRQFNQPQHF.

This clone was counted only a few times. The gene calls are TRBV28 and TRBJ1-2; no reliable D call. The germline V gene encodes CDR1 MDHEN and CDR2 SYDVKM. The CDR3 sequence is 13 residues long. Trimming pared 4 bases from V and 1 base from J, leaving 7 bases between. The CDR3 reads CASSSRYNYGYTF. The CDR3, as DNA: TGTGCCAGCAGTTCACGGTATAACTATGGCTACACCTTC.

This chain links TRBV4-1 with TRBJ2-2, with TRBD2 matching 9 bases. The germline V gene has CDR1 MGHRA and CDR2 YSYEKL. The CDR3 consists of 20 residues. Trimming cost V 5 bases and J 3 bases; bases outside gene matches: 19. This CDR3 is CASSTRTAGTSRYYTGELFF. CDR3 nucleotide sequence: TGCGCCAGCAGCACACGGACAGCCGGGACTAGCCGATATTACACCGGGGAGCTGTTTTTT.

The gene calls are TRBV7-9 and TRBJ2-6; D not certain. The CDR3 spans 15 residues. With 5 bases removed from V and 0 bases from J, the gap between germline ends came to 8 bases. Per germline, CDR1 SEHNR and CDR2 FQNEAQ (reference sequence). CDR3 in amino acids: CASSLLRSGANVLTF. Written as DNA, the CDR3 is TGTGCCAGCAGCCTTCTGCGCTCTGGGGCCAACGTCCTGACTTTC.

The chain is built from TRBV2 and TRBJ2-5; 8 bases are a match to TRBD2. CDR1 and CDR2 (germline): SNHLY, FYNNEI. With 6 bases clipped from V and 4 bases from J, the junction kept 7 bases outside the gene matches. CDR3 length: 14 residues. The DNA for the CDR3 is TGTGCCAGCAGGGCCACTAGCGGCACAGAGACCCAGTACTTC. Translated: CASRATSGTETQYF.

The V call is TRBV24-1, the J call TRBJ1-5; D possibly corresponds to TRBD1 (5 bases). The germline CDR1 and CDR2 sequences are KGHDR and SFDVKD. The CDR3 spans 14 residues. The V gene lost 4 bases and the J gene lost 1 base, with 7 bases spanning the gap. For the CDR3, the DNA is TGTGCCACCAGTGAGGGGGGGAGCAATCAGCCCCAGCATTTT. Protein sequence: CATSEGGSNQPQHF.

The chain combines TRBV3-1 (or the pseudogene TRBV3-2) with TRBJ1-5, with TRBD1 as a possible D gene (5 bases). Trimming cost V 1 base and J 9 bases, with 19 bases left between them. This CDR3 contains 16 residues. Per the germline V gene, CDR1 is LGHDT and CDR2 is YNNKEL (reference sequence). The CDR3 DNA reads TGTGCCAGCAGCCAAGGCTCATCTAGGGGTTTGGGGCCCCAGCATTTT. Protein: CASSQGSSRGLGPQHF.

J is TRBJ2-5 and V is TRBV11-2, with 7 bases fitting TRBD2. Trimming at V came to 0 bases and at J to 4 bases, leaving 2 bases not matched to a gene. This CDR3 spans 14 amino acids. Germline V gives CDR1 SGHAT, CDR2 FQNNGV. The CDR3 nucleotides are TGTGCCAGCAGCTTAGATGGGGGGGGAGAGACCCAGTACTTC. It encodes CASSLDGGGETQYF. Using reference TRBV11-2 and TRBJ2-5 for the parts outside the CDR3, the full variable domain is EAGVAQSPRYKIIEKRQSVAFWCNPISGHATLYWYQQILGQGPKLLIQFQNNGVVDDSQLPKDRFSAERLKGVDSTLKIQPAKLEDSAVYLCASSLDGGGETQYFGPGTRLLVL.